The T cell receptor beta chain under discussion was sequenced for a study of radiotherapy plus CTLA-4 blockade in lung cancer. Whole-study results and caveats: Dynamics of early blood T cell clones, together with interferon-beta, were reportedly the best predictors of response.

As for this clone: Antigen specificity is unknown.

Germline loops: CDR1 LNHDA, CDR2 SQIVND (reference sequence). The trim removed 8 bases at V and 7 bases at J, leaving 17 bases unmatched. The CDR3 is 17 amino acids. This table comes from immunoSEQ multiplex PCR, and its TCRdb copy is limited to in-frame clones, with some not included. The table shows roughly 100,000 clones, with 82% occurring only once. This material consisted of peripheral blood, taken from a patient treated with radiotherapy plus ipilimumab. The chain recombines TRBV19 with TRBJ2-2, with TRBD2 matching 9 bases. This sequence originates from a human donor with non-small cell lung cancer who had a partial response to radiotherapy plus ipilimumab. The CDR3 loop is CASRRSWREGLGGELFF. The CDR3 DNA follows: TGTGCCAGTCGGCGGTCTTGGCGGGAGGGCCTGGGCGGGGAGCTGTTTTTT.